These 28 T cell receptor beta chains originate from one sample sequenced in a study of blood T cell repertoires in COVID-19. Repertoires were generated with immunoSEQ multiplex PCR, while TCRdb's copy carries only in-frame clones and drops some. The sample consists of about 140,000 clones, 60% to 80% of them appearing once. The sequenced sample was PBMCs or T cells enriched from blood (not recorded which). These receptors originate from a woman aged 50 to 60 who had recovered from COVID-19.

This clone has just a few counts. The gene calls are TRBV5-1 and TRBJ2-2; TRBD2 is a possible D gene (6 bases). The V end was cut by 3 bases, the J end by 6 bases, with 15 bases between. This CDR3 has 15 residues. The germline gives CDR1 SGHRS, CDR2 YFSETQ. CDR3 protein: CASSSFTSPPGELFF. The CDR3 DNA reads TGCGCCAGCAGCTCGTTCACTAGCCCTCCCGGGGAGCTGTTTTTT.

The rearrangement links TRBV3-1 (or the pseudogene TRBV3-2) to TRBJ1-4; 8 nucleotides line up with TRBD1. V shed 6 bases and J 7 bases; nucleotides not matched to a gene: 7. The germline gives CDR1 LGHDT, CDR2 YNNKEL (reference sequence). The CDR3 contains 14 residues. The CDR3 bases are TGTGCCAGCAGACCAGGGGGCAAGGGTGAAAAACTGTTTTTT. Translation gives CASRPGGKGEKLFF.

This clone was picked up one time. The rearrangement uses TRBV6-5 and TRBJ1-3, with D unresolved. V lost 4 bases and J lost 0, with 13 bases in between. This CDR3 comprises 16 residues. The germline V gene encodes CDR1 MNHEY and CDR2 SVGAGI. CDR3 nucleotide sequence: TGTGCCAGCAGTTCCGGGAGCGGTGTCTCTGGAAACACCATATATTTT. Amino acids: CASSSGSGVSGNTIYF.

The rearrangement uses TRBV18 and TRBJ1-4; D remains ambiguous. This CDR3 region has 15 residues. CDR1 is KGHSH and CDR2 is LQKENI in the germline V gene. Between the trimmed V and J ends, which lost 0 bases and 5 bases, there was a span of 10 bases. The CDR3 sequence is CASSPPGQWNEKLFF. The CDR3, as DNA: TGTGCCAGCTCACCACCTGGGCAGTGGAATGAAAAACTGTTTTTT.

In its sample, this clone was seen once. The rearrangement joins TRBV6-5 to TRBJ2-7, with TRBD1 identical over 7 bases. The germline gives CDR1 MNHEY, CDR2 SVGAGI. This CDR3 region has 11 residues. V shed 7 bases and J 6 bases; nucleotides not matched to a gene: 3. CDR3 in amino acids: CASNRGLEQYF. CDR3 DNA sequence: TGTGCCAGCAACAGGGGCCTCGAGCAGTACTTC.

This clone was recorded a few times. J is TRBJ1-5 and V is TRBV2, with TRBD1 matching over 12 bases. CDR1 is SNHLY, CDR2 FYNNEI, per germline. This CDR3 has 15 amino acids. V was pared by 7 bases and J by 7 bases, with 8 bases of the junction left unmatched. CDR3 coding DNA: TGTGCCAGCACCCCGGGACAGGGGGCAGGACAGCCCCAGCATTTT. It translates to CASTPGQGAGQPQHF. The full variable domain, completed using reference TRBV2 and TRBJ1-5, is EPEVTQTPSHQVTQMGQEVILRCVPISNHLYFYWYRQILGQKVEFLVSFYNNEISEKSEIFDDQFSVERPDGSNFTLKIRSTKLEDSAMYFCASTPGQGAGQPQHFGDGTRLSIL.

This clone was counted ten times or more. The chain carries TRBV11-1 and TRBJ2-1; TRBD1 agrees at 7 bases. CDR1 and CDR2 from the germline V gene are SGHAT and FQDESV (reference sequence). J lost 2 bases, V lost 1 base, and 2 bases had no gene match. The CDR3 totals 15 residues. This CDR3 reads CASSLDRGAYNEQFF. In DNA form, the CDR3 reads TGTGCCAGCAGCTTAGACAGGGGAGCCTACAATGAGCAGTTCTTC.

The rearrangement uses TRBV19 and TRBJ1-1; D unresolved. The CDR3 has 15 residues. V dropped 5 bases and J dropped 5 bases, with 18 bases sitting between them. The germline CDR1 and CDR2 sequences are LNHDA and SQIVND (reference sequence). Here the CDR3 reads CASSPRPRRGTEAFF. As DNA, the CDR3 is TGTGCCAGTAGTCCCCGGCCCCGCCGCGGTACTGAAGCTTTCTTT.

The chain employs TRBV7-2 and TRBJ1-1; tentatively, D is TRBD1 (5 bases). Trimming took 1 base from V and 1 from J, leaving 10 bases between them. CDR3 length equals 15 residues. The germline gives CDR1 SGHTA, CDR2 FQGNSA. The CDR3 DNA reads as TGTGCCAGCAGCTTAGTTTGGGGCCAGAACACTGAAGCTTTCTTT. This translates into CASSLVWGQNTEAFF.

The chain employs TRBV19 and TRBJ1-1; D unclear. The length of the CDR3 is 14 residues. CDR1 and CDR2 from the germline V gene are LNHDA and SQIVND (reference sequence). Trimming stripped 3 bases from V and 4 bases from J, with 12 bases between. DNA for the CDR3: TGTGCCAGTAGTATGGCTCCGCTAGGCACTGAAGCTTTCTTT. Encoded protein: CASSMAPLGTEAFF.

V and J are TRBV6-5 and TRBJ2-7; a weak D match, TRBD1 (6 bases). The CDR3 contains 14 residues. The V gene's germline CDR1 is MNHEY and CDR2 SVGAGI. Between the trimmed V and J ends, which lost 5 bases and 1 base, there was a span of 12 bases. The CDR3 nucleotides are TGTGCCAGCAGTCGGACAGCTGATTCCTACGAGCAGTACTTC. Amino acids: CASSRTADSYEQYF.

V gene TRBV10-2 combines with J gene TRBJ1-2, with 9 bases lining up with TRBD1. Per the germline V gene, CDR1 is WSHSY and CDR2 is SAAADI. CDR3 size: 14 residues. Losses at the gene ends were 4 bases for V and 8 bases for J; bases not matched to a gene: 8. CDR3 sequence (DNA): TGCGCCAGCAGTGGCGTGTGGGACAGGGACGGCTACACCTTC. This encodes CASSGVWDRDGYTF.

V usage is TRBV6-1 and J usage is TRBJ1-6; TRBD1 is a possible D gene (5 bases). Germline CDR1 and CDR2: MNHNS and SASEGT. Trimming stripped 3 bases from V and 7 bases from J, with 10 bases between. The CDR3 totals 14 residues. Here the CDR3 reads CASSEEGRNSPLHF. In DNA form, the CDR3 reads TGTGCCAGCAGTGAGGAGGGACGGAATTCACCCCTCCACTTT.

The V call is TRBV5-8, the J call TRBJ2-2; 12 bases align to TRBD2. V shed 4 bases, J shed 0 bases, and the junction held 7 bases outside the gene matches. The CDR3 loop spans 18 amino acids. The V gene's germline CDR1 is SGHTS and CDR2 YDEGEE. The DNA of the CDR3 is TGTGCCAGCAGCCATCCTAGCGGGGGGGTCGCGAACACCGGGGAGCTGTTTTTT. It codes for CASSHPSGGVANTGELFF.

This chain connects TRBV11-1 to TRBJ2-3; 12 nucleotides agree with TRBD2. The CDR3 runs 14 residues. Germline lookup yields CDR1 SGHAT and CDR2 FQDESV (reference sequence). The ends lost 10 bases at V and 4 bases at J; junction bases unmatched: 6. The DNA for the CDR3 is TGTGCCACCCGGACTAGCGGGGTACCAGATACGCAGTATTTT. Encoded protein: CATRTSGVPDTQYF. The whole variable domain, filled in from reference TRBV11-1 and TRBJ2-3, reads EAEVAQSPRYKITEKSQAVAFWCDPISGHATLYWYRQILGQGPELLVQFQDESVVDDSQLPKDRFSAERLKGVDSTLKIQPAELGDSAMYLCATRTSGVPDTQYFGPGTRLTVL.

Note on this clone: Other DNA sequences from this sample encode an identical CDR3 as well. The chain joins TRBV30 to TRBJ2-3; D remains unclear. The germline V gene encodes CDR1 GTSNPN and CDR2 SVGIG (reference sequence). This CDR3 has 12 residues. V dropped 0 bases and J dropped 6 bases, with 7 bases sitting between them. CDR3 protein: CAWSVRSDTQYF. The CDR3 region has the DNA TGTGCCTGGAGTGTACGGTCCGATACGCAGTATTTT. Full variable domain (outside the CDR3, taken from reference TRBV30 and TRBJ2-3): SQTIHQWPATLVQPVGSPLSLECTVEGTSNPNLYWYRQAAGRGLQLLFYSVGIGQISSEVPQNLSASRPQDRQFILSSKKLLLSDSGFYLCAWSVRSDTQYFGPGTRLTVL.

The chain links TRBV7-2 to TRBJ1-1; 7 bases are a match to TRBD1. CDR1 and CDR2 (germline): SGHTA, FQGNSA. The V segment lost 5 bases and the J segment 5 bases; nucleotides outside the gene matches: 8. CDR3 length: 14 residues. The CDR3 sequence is CASSPGNRGTEAFF. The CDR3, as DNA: TGTGCCAGCAGCCCCGGTAACAGGGGAACTGAAGCTTTCTTT.

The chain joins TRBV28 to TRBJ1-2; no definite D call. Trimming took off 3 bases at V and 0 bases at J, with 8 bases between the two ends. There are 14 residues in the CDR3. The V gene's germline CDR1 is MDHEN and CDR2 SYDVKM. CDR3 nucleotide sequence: TGTGCCAGCAGTTTGTGGTCAGCTAACTATGGCTACACCTTC. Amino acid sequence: CASSLWSANYGYTF.

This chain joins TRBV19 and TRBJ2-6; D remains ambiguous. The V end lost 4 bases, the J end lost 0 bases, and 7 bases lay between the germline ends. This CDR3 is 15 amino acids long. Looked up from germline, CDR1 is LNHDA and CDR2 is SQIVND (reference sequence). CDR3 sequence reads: CASSRAPSGANVLTF. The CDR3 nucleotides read TGTGCCAGTAGTAGGGCCCCCTCTGGGGCCAACGTCCTGACTTTC.

CDR3 coding DNA: TGTGCCAGCAGCATACCAGAAAACACCGGGGAGCTGTTTTTT. It is translated as CASSIPENTGELFF. The rearrangement links TRBV7-9 to TRBJ2-2; no clear D. The germline gives CDR1 SEHNR, CDR2 FQNEAQ (reference sequence). V was pared by 5 bases and J by 2 bases, with 9 bases between. The CDR3 length is 14 residues.

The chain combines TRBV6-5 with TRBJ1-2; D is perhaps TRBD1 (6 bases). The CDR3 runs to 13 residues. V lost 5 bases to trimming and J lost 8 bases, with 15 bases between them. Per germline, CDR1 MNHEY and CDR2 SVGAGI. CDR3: CASSHPDSSGYTF. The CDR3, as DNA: TGTGCCAGCAGTCACCCGGACAGCTCCGGCTACACCTTC.

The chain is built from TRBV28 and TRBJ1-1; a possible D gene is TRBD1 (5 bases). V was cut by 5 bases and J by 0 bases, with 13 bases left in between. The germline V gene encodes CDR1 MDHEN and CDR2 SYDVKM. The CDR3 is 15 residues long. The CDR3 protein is CASSPRRGLNTEAFF. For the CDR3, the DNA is TGTGCCAGCAGTCCGCGTAGGGGCCTGAACACTGAAGCTTTCTTT.

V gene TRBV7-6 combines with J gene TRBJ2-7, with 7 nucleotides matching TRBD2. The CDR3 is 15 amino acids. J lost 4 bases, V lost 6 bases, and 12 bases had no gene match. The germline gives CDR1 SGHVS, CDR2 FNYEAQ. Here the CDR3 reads CASSTGRETGYEQYF. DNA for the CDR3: TGTGCCAGCAGTACGGGGCGGGAGACCGGGTACGAGCAGTACTTC.

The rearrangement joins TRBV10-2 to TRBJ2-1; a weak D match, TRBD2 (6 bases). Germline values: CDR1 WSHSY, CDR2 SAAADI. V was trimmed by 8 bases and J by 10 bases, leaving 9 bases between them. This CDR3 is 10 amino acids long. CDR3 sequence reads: CASGGIEQFF. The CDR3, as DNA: TGCGCCAGCGGGGGGATCGAGCAGTTCTTC.

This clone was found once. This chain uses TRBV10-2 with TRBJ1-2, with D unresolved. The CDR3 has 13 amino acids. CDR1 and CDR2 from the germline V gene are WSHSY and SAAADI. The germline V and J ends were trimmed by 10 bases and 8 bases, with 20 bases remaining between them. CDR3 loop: CATGPGGSMGYTF. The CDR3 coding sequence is TGCGCCACCGGACCGGGAGGTTCTATGGGCTACACCTTC.

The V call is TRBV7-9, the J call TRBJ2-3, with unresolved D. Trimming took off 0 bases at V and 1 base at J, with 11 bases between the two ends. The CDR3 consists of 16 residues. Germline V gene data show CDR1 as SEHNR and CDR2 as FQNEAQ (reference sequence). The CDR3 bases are TGTGCCAGCAGCTTAGCGCGCGGCGGTGGCACAGATACGCAGTATTTT. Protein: CASSLARGGGTDTQYF.

The CDR3 DNA sequence: TGTGCCAGCGCCGCCGGGAATTCACCCCTCCACTTT. Its translation is CASAAGNSPLHF. The chain carries TRBV2 and TRBJ1-6; the D is unclear. V was clipped by 8 bases and J by 7 bases, with 9 bases between them. The CDR3 runs 12 residues. Germline V gives CDR1 SNHLY, CDR2 FYNNEI.

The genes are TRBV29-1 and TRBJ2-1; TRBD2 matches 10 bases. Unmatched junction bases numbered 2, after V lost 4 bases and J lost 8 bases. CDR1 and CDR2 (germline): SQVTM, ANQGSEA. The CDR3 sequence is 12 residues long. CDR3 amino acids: CSVGTSGYEQFF. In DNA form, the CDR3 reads TGCAGCGTTGGGACTAGCGGCTATGAGCAGTTCTTC.